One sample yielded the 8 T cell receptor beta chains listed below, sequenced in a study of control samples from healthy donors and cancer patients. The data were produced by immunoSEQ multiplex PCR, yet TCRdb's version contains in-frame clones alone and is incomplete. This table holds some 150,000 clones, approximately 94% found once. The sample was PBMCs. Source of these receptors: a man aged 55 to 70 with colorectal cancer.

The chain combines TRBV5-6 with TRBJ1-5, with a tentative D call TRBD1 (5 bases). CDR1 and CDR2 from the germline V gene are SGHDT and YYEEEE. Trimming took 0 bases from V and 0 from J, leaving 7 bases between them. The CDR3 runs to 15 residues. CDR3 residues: CASSLGGSSNQPQHF. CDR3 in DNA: TGTGCCAGCAGCTTGGGGGGGAGTAGCAATCAGCCCCAGCATTTT.

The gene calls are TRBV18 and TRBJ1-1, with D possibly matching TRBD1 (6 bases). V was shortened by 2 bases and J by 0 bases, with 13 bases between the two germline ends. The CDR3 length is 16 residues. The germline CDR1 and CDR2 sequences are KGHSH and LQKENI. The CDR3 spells CASSPVEGGLNTEAFF. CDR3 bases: TGTGCCAGCTCACCAGTGGAGGGGGGATTGAACACTGAAGCTTTCTTT.

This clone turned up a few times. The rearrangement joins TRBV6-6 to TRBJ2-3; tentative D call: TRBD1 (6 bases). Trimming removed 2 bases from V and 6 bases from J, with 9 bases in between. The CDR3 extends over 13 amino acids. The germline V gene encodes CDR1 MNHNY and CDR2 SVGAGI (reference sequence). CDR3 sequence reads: CASSYDRRDTQYF. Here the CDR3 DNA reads TGTGCCAGCAGTTACGACAGGCGGGATACGCAGTATTTT.

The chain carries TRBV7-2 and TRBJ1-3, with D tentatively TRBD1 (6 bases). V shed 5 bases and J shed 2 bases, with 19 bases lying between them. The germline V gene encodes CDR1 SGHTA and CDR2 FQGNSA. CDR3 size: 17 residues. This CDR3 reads CASSPRVQGRTGNTIYF. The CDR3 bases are TGTGCCAGCAGCCCTAGGGTTCAGGGGAGAACTGGAAACACCATATATTTT.

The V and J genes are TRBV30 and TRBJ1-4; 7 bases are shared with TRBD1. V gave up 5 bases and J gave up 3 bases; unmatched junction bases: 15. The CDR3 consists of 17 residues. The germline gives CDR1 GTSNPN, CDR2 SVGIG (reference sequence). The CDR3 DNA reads TGTGCCTGGGAGGGGGCGAAGCGCCTGGTATCTAATGAAAAACTGTTTTTT. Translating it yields CAWEGAKRLVSNEKLFF.

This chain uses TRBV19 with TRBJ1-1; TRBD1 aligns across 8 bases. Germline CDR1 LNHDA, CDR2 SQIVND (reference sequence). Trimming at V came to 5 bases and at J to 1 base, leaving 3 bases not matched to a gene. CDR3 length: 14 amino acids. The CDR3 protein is CASSSGQGNTEAFF. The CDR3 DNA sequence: TGTGCCAGTAGTTCCGGACAGGGGAACACTGAAGCTTTCTTT.

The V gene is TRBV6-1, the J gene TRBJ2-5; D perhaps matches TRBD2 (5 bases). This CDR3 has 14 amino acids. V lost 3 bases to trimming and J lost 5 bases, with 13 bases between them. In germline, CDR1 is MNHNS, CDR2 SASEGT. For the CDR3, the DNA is TGTGCCAGCAGTGACAGCGGAACGGCGGAGACCCAGTACTTC. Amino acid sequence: CASSDSGTAETQYF.

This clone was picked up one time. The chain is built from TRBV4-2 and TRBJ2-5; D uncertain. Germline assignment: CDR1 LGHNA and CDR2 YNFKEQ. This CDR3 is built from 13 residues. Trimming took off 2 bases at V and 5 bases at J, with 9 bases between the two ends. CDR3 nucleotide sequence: TGTGCCAGCAGCCAAACTCCGGAGGAGACCCAGTACTTC. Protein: CASSQTPEETQYF.